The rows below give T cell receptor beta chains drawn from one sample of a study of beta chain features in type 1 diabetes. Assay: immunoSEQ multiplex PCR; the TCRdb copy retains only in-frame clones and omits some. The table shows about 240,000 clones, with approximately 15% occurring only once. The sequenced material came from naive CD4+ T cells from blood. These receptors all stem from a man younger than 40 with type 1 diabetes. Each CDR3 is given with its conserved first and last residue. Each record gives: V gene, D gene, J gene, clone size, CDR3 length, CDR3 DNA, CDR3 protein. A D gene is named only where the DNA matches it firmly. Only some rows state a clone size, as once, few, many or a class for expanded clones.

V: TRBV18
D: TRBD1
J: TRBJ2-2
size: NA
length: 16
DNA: TGTGCCAGCTCACCACCGGGACAGGGTTCCACCGGGGAGCTGTTTTTT
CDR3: CASSPPGQGSTGELFF

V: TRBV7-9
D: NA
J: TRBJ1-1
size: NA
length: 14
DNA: TGTGCCAGCAGCTTAGAGGAAAGGAGGACTGAAGCTTTCTTT
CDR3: CASSLEERRTEAFF

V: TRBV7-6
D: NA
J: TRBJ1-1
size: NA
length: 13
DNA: TGTGCCAGCAGCCAGCAGGAGAACACTGAAGCTTTCTTT
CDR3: CASSQQENTEAFF

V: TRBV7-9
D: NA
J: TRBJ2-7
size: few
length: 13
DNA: TGTGCCAGCAGCCCCAGGTCCTCCTACGAGCAGTACTTC
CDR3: CASSPRSSYEQYF

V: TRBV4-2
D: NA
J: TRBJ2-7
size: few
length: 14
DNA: TGTGCCAGCAGCCAAGGGGCCAGTACCTACGAGCAGTACTTC
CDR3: CASSQGASTYEQYF

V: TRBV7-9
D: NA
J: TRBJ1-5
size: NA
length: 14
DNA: TGTGCCAGCAGCCCCGCCGGGGGCAATCAGCCCCAGCATTTT
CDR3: CASSPAGGNQPQHF

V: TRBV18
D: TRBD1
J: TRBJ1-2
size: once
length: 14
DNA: TGTGCCAGCTCAAGGACAGGGACTAACTATGGCTACACCTTC
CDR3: CASSRTGTNYGYTF

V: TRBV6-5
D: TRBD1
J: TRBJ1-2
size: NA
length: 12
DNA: TGTGCCAGCAGGGAGAAGGGGGCGGGCTACACCTTC
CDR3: CASREKGAGYTF

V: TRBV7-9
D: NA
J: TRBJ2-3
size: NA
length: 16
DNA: TGTGCCAGCAGCTTTGCATTGGCGGGCGCCACAGATACGCAGTATTTT
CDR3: CASSFALAGATDTQYF

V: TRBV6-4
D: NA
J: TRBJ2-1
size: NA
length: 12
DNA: TGTGCCAGCAGTGACGGAGGACCAATCAAGGTCTTC
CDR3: CASSDGGPIKVF

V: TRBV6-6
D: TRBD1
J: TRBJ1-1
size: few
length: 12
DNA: TGTGCCAGCAGCCGAGGACAGGGTGAAGCTTTCTTT
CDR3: CASSRGQGEAFF

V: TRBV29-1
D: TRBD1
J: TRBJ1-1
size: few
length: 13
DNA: TGCAGCGGCACAGGGGGTCCGAACACTGAAGCTTTCTTT
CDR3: CSGTGGPNTEAFF